This passage covers 4 T cell receptor beta chains from one sample sequenced in a study of CD8+ T cells in alopecia areata. RNA extraction and reverse transcription yielded cDNA as sequencing template. This table comes from immunoSEQ multiplex PCR, and its TCRdb copy is limited to in-frame clones, with some not included. This sample yields 100,000 to 150,000 clones, of which roughly 69% are seen a single time; approximately 3% belongs to the top ten. Sequenced material: CD4+ T cells sorted from blood. These receptors all stem from a human donor in good health.

The sample holds a few counts of this clone. V usage is TRBV27 and J usage is TRBJ1-6; no definite D call. This CDR3 is built from 17 residues. Trimming cost V 5 bases and J 9 bases, with 23 bases left between them. The germline CDR1 and CDR2 sequences are MNHEY and SMNVEV (reference sequence). As DNA, the CDR3 is TGTGCCAGCAGTCCTTCCTGGGCCGTCATACGAAGTTCACCCCTCCACTTT. Its protein product is CASSPSWAVIRSSPLHF.

This clone was detected a few times. This chain connects TRBV29-1 to TRBJ1-1, with 9 positions matching TRBD1. CDR1 and CDR2 from the germline V gene are SQVTM and ANQGSEA. This CDR3 comprises 13 residues. After removal of 7 bases from V and 5 bases from J, the junction contained 8 bases not matched to a gene. The CDR3 protein is CSAWTGVGTEAFF. CDR3 sequence (DNA): TGCAGCGCCTGGACAGGGGTTGGAACTGAAGCTTTCTTT.

The rearrangement uses TRBV5-1 and TRBJ2-7, with 8 bases identical to TRBD1. From germline, CDR1 is SGHRS and CDR2 YFSETQ. J gave up 7 bases and V 3 bases, and 9 bases lay outside the gene matches. There are 14 residues in the CDR3. CDR3 sequence reads: CASSWGQAFGEQYF. The CDR3 bases are TGCGCCAGCAGCTGGGGACAGGCCTTTGGAGAGCAGTACTTC.

This clone appeared a single time. V gene TRBV7-2 combines with J gene TRBJ2-3, with D perhaps matching TRBD1 or TRBD2 (5 bases each). The CDR3 has 14 residues. Germline V gene sequence: CDR1 SGHTA, CDR2 FQGNSA. V was pared by 5 bases and J by 4 bases, with 13 bases between. CDR3 amino acids: CASSLGTSADTQYF. DNA for the CDR3: TGTGCCAGCAGCCTAGGGACGTCGGCAGATACGCAGTATTTT.